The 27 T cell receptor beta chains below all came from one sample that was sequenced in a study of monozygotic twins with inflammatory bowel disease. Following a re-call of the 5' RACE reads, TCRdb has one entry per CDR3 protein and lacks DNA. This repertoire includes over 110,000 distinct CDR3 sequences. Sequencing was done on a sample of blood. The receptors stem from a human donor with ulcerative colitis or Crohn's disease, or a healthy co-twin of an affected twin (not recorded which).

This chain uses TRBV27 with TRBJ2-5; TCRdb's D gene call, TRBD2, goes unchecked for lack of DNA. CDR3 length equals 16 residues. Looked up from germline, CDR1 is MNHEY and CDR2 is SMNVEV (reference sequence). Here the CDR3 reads CASRISSGGVQETQYF.

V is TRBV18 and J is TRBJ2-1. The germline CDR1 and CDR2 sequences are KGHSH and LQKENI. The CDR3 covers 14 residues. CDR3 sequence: CASSGPGSYNEQFF.

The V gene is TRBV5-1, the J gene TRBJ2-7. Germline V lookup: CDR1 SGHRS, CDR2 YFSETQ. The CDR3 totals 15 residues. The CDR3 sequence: CASSLAGYLSYEQYF.

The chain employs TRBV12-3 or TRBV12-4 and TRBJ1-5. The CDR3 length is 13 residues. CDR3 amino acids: CASSRISDEPQHF.

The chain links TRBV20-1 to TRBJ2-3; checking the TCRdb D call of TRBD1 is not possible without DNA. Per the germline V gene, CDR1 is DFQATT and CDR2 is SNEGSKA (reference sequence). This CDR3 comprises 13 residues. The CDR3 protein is CSATRDATDTQYF.

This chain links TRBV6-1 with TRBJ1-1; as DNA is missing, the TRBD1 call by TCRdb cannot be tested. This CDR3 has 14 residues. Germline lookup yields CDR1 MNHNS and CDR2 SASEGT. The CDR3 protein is CASTQGGHGTEAFF.

This CDR3 is CASSFWTGEAEQYF. The chain employs TRBV5-1 and TRBJ2-7; absent DNA, TCRdb's TRBD1 call cannot be checked. The CDR3 loop spans 14 amino acids. Germline V gives CDR1 SGHRS, CDR2 YFSETQ.

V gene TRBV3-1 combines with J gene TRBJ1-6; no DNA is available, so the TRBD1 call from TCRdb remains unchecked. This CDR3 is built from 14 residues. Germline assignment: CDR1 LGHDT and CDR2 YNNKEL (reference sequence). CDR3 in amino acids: CASRRQATNSPLHF. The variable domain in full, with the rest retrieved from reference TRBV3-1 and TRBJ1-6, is DTAVSQTPKYLVTQMGNDKSIKCEQNLGHDTMYWYKQDSKKFLKIMFSYNNKELIINETVPNRFSPKSPDKAHLNLHINSLELGDSAVYFCASRRQATNSPLHFGNGTRLTVT.

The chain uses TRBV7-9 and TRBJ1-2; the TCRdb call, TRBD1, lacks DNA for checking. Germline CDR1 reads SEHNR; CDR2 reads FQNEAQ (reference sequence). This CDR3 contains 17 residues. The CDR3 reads CASSLARDRATNYGYTF.

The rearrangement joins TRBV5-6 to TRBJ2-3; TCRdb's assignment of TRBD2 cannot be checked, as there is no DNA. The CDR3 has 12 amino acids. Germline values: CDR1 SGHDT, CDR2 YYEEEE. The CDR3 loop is CASRQTRGTQYF.

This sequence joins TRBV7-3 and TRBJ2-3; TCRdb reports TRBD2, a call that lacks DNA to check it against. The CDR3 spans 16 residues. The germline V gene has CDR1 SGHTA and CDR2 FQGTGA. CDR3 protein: CASSLNAGGPSDTQYF.

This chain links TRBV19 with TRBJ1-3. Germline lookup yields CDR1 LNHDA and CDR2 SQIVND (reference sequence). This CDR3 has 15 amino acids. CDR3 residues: CASGRDGDSGNTIYF.

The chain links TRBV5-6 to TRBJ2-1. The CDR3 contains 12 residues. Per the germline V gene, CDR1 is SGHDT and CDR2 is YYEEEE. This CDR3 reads CASSLINNEQFF.

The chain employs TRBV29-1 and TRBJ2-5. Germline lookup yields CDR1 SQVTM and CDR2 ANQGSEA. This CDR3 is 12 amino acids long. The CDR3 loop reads CSVAGDEETQYF. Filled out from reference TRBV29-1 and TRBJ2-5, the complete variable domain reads SAVISQKPSRDICQRGTSLTIQCQVDSQVTMMFWYRQQPGQSLTLIATANQGSEATYESGFVIDKFPISRPNLTFSTLTVSNMSPEDSSIYLCSVAGDEETQYFGPGTRLLVL.

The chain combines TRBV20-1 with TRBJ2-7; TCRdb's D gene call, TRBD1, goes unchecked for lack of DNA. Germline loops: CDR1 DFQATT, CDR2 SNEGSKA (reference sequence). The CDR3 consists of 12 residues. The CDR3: CSARSVGLEQYF.

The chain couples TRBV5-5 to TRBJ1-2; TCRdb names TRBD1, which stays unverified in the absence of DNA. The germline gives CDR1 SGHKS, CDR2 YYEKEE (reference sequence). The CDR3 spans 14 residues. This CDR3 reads CASIPGGQPYGYTF.

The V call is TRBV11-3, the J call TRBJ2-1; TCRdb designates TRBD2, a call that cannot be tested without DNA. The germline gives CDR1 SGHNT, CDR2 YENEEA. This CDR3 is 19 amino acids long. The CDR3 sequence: CASSTPPSGGQSSYNEQFF. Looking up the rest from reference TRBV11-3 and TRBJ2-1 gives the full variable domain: EAGVVQSPRYKIIEKKQPVAFWCNPISGHNTLYWYLQNLGQGPELLIRYENEEAVDDSQLPKDRFSAERLKGVDSTLKIQPAELGDSAVYLCASSTPPSGGQSSYNEQFFGPGTRLTVL.

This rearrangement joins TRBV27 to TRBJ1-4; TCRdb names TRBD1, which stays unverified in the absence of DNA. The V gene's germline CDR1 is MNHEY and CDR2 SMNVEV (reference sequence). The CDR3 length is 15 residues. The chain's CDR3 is CASRVTTGINEKLFF. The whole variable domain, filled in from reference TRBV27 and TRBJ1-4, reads EAQVTQNPRYLITVTGKKLTVTCSQNMNHEYMSWYRQDPGLGLRQIYYSMNVEVTDKGDVPEGYKVSRKEKRNFPLILESPSPNQTSLYFCASRVTTGINEKLFFGSGTQLSVL.

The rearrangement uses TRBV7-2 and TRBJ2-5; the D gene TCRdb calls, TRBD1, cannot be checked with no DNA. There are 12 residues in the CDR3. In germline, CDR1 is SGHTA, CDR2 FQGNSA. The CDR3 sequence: CAKGLGQETQYF.

The chain's CDR3 is CASSLAIGNYGYTF. The V gene is TRBV7-2, the J gene TRBJ1-2. Germline CDR1 reads SGHTA; CDR2 reads FQGNSA. CDR3 size: 14 residues.

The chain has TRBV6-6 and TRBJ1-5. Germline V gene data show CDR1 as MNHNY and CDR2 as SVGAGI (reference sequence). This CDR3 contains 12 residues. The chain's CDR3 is CASFTANQPQHF.

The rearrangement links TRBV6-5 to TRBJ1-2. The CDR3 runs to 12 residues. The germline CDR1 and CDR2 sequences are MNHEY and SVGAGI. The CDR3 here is CASTTINYGYTF.

CDR3 in amino acids: CASSQDWLQGSGYGYTF. V usage is TRBV4-3 and J usage is TRBJ1-2; no DNA is available, so the TRBD1 call from TCRdb remains unchecked. The CDR3 spans 17 residues. Per germline, CDR1 LGHNA and CDR2 YSLEER.

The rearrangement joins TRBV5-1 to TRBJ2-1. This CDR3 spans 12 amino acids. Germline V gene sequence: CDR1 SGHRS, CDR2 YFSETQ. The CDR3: CASSLTIHEQFF.

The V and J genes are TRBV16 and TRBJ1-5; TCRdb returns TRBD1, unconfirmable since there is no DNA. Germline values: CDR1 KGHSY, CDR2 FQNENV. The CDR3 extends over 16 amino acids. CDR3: CASSQPPGQGIQPQHF. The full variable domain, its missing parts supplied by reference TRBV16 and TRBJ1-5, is GEEVAQTPKHLVRGEGQKAKLYCAPIKGHSYVFWYQQVLKNEFKFLISFQNENVFDETGMPKERFSAKCLPNSPCSLEIQATKLEDSAVYFCASSQPPGQGIQPQHFGDGTRLSIL.

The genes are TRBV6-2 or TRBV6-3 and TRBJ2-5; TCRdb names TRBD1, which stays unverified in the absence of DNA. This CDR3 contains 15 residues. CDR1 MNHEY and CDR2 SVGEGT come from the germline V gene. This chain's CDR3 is CASRDTYRGQETQYF.

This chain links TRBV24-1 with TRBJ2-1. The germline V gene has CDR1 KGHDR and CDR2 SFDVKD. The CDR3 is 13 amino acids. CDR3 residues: CATSGSSYNEQFF.